The 27 T cell receptor beta chains given below trace back to one sample, sequenced in a study of metastatic and nonmetastatic thyroid tumors. None of the patients had undergone any treatment ahead of thyroid surgery. TCRdb re-processed the PCR reads through MiXCR. The sample yields roughly 30,000 clones, around 20% seen once. The sample was blood. These receptors were taken from a female donor with papillary thyroid cancer or a benign thyroid nodule (not recorded which). Some clones in this sample may be carry-over from other donors' samples.

This clone appeared many times. The chain employs TRBV28 and TRBJ2-7, with D perhaps matching TRBD1 or TRBD2 (7 bases each). The CDR3 covers 13 residues. V was trimmed by 6 bases and J by 7 bases, leaving 16 bases between them. Germline loops: CDR1 MDHEN, CDR2 SYDVKM. The CDR3 reads CASSPGGGWEQYF. The CDR3 nucleotides read TGTGCCAGCAGCCCAGGGGGGGGCTGGGAGCAGTACTTC.

This clone was recorded many times. This chain links TRBV30 with TRBJ2-5, with a weak D call TRBD1 (7 bases). Trimming cost V 0 bases and J 5 bases, with 19 bases left between them. This CDR3 has 16 residues. Germline V CDR1 and CDR2: GTSNPN, SVGIG (reference sequence). The CDR3 loop is CAWSVGGGTLGETQYF. For the CDR3, the DNA is TGTGCCTGGAGTGTAGGAGGGGGCACCCTGGGGGAGACCCAGTACTTC.

The sample holds many counts of this clone. This chain joins TRBV7-9 and TRBJ2-1; D uncertain. Looked up from germline, CDR1 is SEHNR and CDR2 is FQNEAQ (reference sequence). The CDR3 has 11 residues. Deletions cut 5 bases from V and 7 bases from J, with 6 bases between. The CDR3 region is CASSPENEQFF. CDR3 coding DNA: TGTGCCAGCAGCCCGGAAAATGAGCAGTTCTTC.

This clone turned up a few times. The V gene is TRBV27, the J gene TRBJ1-2, with D possibly matching TRBD1 (5 bases). CDR1 and CDR2 from the germline V gene are MNHEY and SMNVEV (reference sequence). Trimming left V 3 bases short and J 7 bases short, with 18 bases between. This CDR3 contains 15 residues. In DNA form, the CDR3 reads TGTGCCAGCAGTTTTATGGGGGGGAGCCCTTCTGGCTACACCTTC. Translating it yields CASSFMGGSPSGYTF.

This clone was detected many times. The chain is built from TRBV3-1 and TRBJ2-3; 14 bases align to TRBD2. The CDR3 is 14 amino acids. Germline CDR1 reads LGHDT; CDR2 reads YNNKEL (reference sequence). V dropped 3 bases and J dropped 14; count of bases not matched to a gene: 7. In DNA form, the CDR3 reads TGTGCCAGCAGCCAGCGGACTAGCGGGGGGCCCGGGTATTTT. This encodes CASSQRTSGGPGYF.

In its sample, this clone was seen many times. Written as DNA, the CDR3 is TGCGCCAGCAGCCAAGCGGACATGGGTCTACAATACAATGAGCAGTTCTTC. Residues: CASSQADMGLQYNEQFF. The chain combines TRBV4-1 with TRBJ2-1, with D tentatively TRBD1 (5 bases). Trimming removed 1 base from V and 4 bases from J, with 17 bases in between. The CDR3 is 17 amino acids. Germline lookup yields CDR1 MGHRA and CDR2 YSYEKL.

This clone is labeled as medium-sized (0.01 to 0.1%). The chain carries TRBV20-1 and TRBJ1-2, with TRBD1 matching over 7 bases. The germline CDR1 and CDR2 sequences are DFQATT and SNEGSKA (reference sequence). This CDR3 has 15 residues. The V gene end was trimmed by 5 bases and the J gene end by 4 bases; junction bases not matched to a gene: 13. CDR3 protein: CSAQPGQRRGYGYTF. In DNA, the CDR3 is TGCAGTGCTCAACCGGGACAGCGGAGGGGCTATGGCTACACCTTC.

This clone appeared many times. This rearrangement joins TRBV9 to TRBJ2-7; D call uncertain. V was shortened by 0 bases and J by 3 bases, with 7 bases between the two germline ends. In germline, CDR1 is SGDLS, CDR2 YYNGEE. The CDR3 has 13 residues. CDR3 nucleotides: TGTGCCAGCAGCGTAGGACACCTCTACGAGCAGTACTTC. Translating gives CASSVGHLYEQYF. Drawing the rest from reference TRBV9 and TRBJ2-7, the complete variable domain is DSGVTQTPKHLITATGQRVTLRCSPRSGDLSVYWYQQSLDQGLQFLIQYYNGEERAKGNILERFSAQQFPDLHSELNLSSLELGDSALYFCASSVGHLYEQYFGPGTRLTVT.

This clone occurred many times. The chain employs TRBV6-5 and TRBJ2-7; 12 bases fit TRBD1. The CDR3 extends over 19 amino acids. J gave up 6 bases and V 5 bases, and 20 bases lay outside the gene matches. Germline V CDR1 and CDR2: MNHEY, SVGAGI. In DNA form, the CDR3 reads TGTGCCAGCAGTCTCTCGCCGGGACAGGGGGCGCCGTCGGTTCGCGAGCAGTACTTC. Its translation: CASSLSPGQGAPSVREQYF.

This sequence joins TRBV11-2 and TRBJ2-5; D is ambiguous. The CDR3 loop spans 12 amino acids. The V and J ends lost 5 bases and 5 bases respectively, with 9 bases between them. CDR1 and CDR2 from the germline V gene are SGHAT and FQNNGV. The CDR3 DNA reads as TGTGCCAGCAGCCCCGACCGGGAGACCCAGTACTTC. Its protein is CASSPDRETQYF.

In this sample, this clone turned up many times. It may be a read error: a sequence one base away is much more abundant. V gene TRBV10-1 combines with J gene TRBJ1-4, with TRBD1 identical over 8 bases. Germline lookup yields CDR1 WNHNN and CDR2 SYGVQD (reference sequence). This CDR3 has 14 amino acids. The CDR3 DNA reads as TGCGCCGGCAGCGGGACAGGCACTAATGAAAAACTGTTTTTT. It translates to CAGSGTGTNEKLFF.

Concerning this clone itself: A read error may produce the germline difference seen at one junction end. The chain joins TRBV11-1 to TRBJ2-2; 7 bases are shared with TRBD2. CDR1 SGHAT and CDR2 FQDESV come from the germline V gene (reference sequence). The CDR3 spans 16 residues. Here the CDR3 reads CASSPRSGREPGELFF. In DNA, the CDR3 is TGTGCCAGCAGCCCGAGGTCTGGGCGGGAGCCCGGTGAGCTGTTTTTT.

This chain connects TRBV24-1 to TRBJ2-7; TRBD1 matches at 8 bases. V lost 7 bases and J lost 3; bases outside the gene matches: 4. This CDR3 has 13 amino acids. CDR1 is KGHDR and CDR2 is SFDVKD in the germline V gene. The CDR3 loop reads CATSSGTGYEQYF. In nucleotides, the CDR3 is TGTGCCACCAGCTCTGGGACAGGCTACGAGCAGTACTTC.

V usage is TRBV28 and J usage is TRBJ1-6; D gene unclear. This CDR3 spans 14 amino acids. Trimming stripped 5 bases from V and 9 bases from J, with 14 bases between. Germline assignment: CDR1 MDHEN and CDR2 SYDVKM. The CDR3 DNA sequence: TGTGCCAGCAGTATGGGTGAGGGAAGTTCACCCCTCCACTTT. Translating it yields CASSMGEGSSPLHF.

This clone was observed a single time. The V and J genes are TRBV3-1 and TRBJ2-1; a possible D gene is TRBD2 (6 bases). The V end was cut by 0 bases, the J end by 8 bases, with 8 bases between. Germline-derived CDR1 and CDR2 are LGHDT and YNNKEL (reference sequence). The CDR3 has 13 amino acids. The CDR3 loop reads CASSQESGDEQFF. In DNA, the CDR3 is TGTGCCAGCAGCCAAGAATCGGGGGATGAGCAGTTCTTC.

V is TRBV11-2 and J is TRBJ1-6; 7 bases fit TRBD1. The CDR3 totals 17 residues. With V trimmed by 6 bases and J by 8 bases, 16 bases remained unmatched. The V gene's germline CDR1 is SGHAT and CDR2 FQNNGV. CDR3 sequence reads: CASSSIWDSRQDSPLHF. The CDR3 DNA reads TGTGCCAGCAGTTCTATTTGGGACAGCCGACAGGATTCACCCCTCCACTTT. The entire variable domain, with the rest obtained from reference TRBV11-2 and TRBJ1-6, is as follows: EAGVAQSPRYKIIEKRQSVAFWCNPISGHATLYWYQQILGQGPKLLIQFQNNGVVDDSQLPKDRFSAERLKGVDSTLKIQPAKLEDSAVYLCASSSIWDSRQDSPLHFGNGTRLTVT.

This clone was picked up many times. Here the CDR3 reads CASSTGLYNQPQHF. The CDR3, as DNA: TGTGCCAGCAGCACAGGGCTATACAATCAGCCCCAGCATTTT. The V call is TRBV28, the J call TRBJ1-5, with a tentative D call TRBD1 (6 bases). The V end lost 6 bases, the J end lost 3 bases, and 12 bases lay between the germline ends. The CDR3 runs 14 residues. Germline CDR1 is MDHEN and CDR2 is SYDVKM.

The sample holds a few counts of this clone. V usage is TRBV6-2 or TRBV6-3 and J usage is TRBJ2-3; D is unresolved. The CDR3 sequence is 14 residues long. CDR1 is MNHEY and CDR2 is SVGEGT in the germline V gene. V lost 2 bases and J lost 0, with 6 bases in between. The CDR3 loop is CASSYVGSTDTQYF. CDR3 in DNA: TGTGCCAGCAGTTACGTCGGGAGCACAGATACGCAGTATTTT.

The sample holds many counts of this clone. J is TRBJ2-3 and V is TRBV2; 11 bases map to TRBD1. The CDR3 loop spans 16 amino acids. V was pared by 11 bases and J by 4 bases, with 14 bases of the junction left unmatched. Germline assignment: CDR1 SNHLY and CDR2 FYNNEI. CDR3 in amino acids: CAGGERGTGGADTQYF. The CDR3 region has the DNA TGTGCCGGCGGTGAGCGGGGGACAGGGGGAGCAGATACGCAGTATTTT.

This clone was found many times. The V and J genes are TRBV6-5 and TRBJ2-7; TRBD2 aligns across 11 bases. The CDR3 has 14 residues. V gave up 3 bases and J gave up 7 bases; unmatched junction bases: 5. Germline CDR1 MNHEY, CDR2 SVGAGI. CDR3 nucleotides: TGTGCCAGCAGTTATATAGCGGGAGGGCGGGAGCAGTACTTC. This encodes CASSYIAGGREQYF.

V is TRBV5-1 and J is TRBJ2-2, with no clear D. Trimming removed 0 bases from V and 3 bases from J, with 12 bases in between. The CDR3 has 16 residues. The V gene's germline CDR1 is SGHRS and CDR2 YFSETQ. CDR3 amino acids: CASSLAARKDTGELFF. The CDR3 DNA sequence: TGCGCCAGCAGCTTGGCCGCCAGGAAAGACACCGGGGAGCTGTTTTTT.

The V gene is TRBV20-1, the J gene TRBJ1-2; 8 nucleotides align to TRBD1. Per germline, CDR1 DFQATT and CDR2 SNEGSKA (reference sequence). CDR3 size: 16 residues. V lost 1 base, J lost 3 bases, and 10 bases stayed unmatched. The CDR3 sequence is CSARALNRGGDYGYTF. The DNA of the CDR3 is TGCAGTGCTAGAGCTCTCAACAGGGGGGGTGACTATGGCTACACCTTC.

This clone showed up many times. The chain employs TRBV28 and TRBJ1-1; weak D call: TRBD1 (5 bases). Germline V gene lookup returns CDR1 MDHEN and CDR2 SYDVKM. V dropped 4 bases and J dropped 0 bases, with 18 bases sitting between them. The length of the CDR3 is 17 residues. CDR3: CASSSPGTSHMNTEAFF. DNA of the CDR3: TGTGCCAGCAGTTCCCCCGGGACCAGCCACATGAACACTGAAGCTTTCTTT.

Many counts were recorded for this clone. Its ends do not fully match the called genes, so a read error is possible. Other DNA sequences in the sample encode the same CDR3. This chain joins TRBV20-1 and TRBJ1-1, with D possibly TRBD1 on 6 matching bases. The CDR3 consists of 12 residues. The germline V gene encodes CDR1 DFQATT and CDR2 SNEGSKA (reference sequence). The CDR3 DNA reads as TGCAGTGGTAGAGGGGGAGACACTGAAGCTTTCTTT. Residues: CSGRGGDTEAFF.

This clone has ten or more counts. This chain uses TRBV24-1 with TRBJ2-1; D perhaps matches TRBD1 (5 bases). The CDR3 extends over 15 amino acids. V lost 3 bases, J lost 2 bases, and 10 bases lay in between. Germline CDR1 is KGHDR and CDR2 is SFDVKD. The DNA of the CDR3 is TGTGCCACCAGTGATCCACAGGCCCCCTACAATGAGCAGTTCTTC. Translated, it gives CATSDPQAPYNEQFF.

This clone was counted between two and nine times. This could be a read error, since a much larger clone is one nucleotide away. This chain joins TRBV27 and TRBJ2-3, with D uncertain. The V gene's germline CDR1 is MNHEY and CDR2 SMNVEV (reference sequence). V lost 5 bases, J lost 2 bases, and 5 bases lay in between. The CDR3 contains 12 residues. The chain's CDR3 is CASSHYTDTQYF. The DNA for the CDR3 is TGTGCCAGCAGTCACTACACAGATACGCAGTATTTT.

This chain connects TRBV12-5 to TRBJ2-7; weak D call: TRBD2 (5 bases). V was shortened by 5 bases and J by 2 bases, with 19 bases between the two germline ends. CDR1 is LGHNT, CDR2 FRNRAP, per germline. CDR3 size: 16 residues. CDR3: CASGIGRAAGAYEQYF. In DNA, the CDR3 is TGTGCTAGTGGTATAGGGCGGGCAGCTGGGGCCTACGAGCAGTACTTC.